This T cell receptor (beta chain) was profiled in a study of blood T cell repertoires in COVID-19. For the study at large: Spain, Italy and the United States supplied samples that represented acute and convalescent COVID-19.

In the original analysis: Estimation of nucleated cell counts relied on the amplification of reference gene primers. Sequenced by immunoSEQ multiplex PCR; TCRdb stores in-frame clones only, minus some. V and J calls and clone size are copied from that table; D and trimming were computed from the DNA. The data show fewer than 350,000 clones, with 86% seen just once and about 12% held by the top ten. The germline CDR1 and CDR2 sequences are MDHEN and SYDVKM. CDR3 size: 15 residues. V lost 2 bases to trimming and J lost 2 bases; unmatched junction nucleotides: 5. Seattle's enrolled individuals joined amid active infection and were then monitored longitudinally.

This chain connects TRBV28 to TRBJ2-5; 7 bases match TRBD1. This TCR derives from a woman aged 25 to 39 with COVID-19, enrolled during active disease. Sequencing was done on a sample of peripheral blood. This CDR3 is CASSLPGQLQETQYF. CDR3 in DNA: TGTGCCAGCAGTTTACCGGGACAGCTTCAAGAGACCCAGTACTTC.